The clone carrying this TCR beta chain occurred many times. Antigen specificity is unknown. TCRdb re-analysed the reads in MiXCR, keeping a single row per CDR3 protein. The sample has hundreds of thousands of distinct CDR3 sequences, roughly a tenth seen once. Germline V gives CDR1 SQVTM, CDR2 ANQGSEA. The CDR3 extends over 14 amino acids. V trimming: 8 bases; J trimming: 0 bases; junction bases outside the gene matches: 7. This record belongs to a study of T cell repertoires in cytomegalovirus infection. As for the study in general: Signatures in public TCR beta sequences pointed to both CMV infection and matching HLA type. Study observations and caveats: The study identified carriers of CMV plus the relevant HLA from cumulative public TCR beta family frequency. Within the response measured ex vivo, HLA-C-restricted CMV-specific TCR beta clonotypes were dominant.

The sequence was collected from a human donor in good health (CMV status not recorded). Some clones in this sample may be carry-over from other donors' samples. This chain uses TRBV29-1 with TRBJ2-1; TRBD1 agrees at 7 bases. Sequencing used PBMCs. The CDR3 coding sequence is TGCAGCTTCCACAGGGGCCTCTCCTACAATGAGCAGTTCTTC. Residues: CSFHRGLSYNEQFF.